This T cell receptor (beta chain) was retrieved from a study of blood T cells in healthy people across ages. Points from the study as a whole: Long-lived and aged donors differed, with more naive CD4+ cells and higher diversity in the long-lived. Diversity estimates from one million T cells were considered underestimates.

Details on this clonotype: What it binds is not known.

Primers used in a second PCR of about 6 to 11 cycles were a sample-barcoded 5' primer and a J-beta primer mix. In TCRdb, the 5' RACE reads were re-called with MiXCR into one record per CDR3 protein. Among around 1.5 million distinct CDR3 sequences listed, 30% to 40% were seen once. Trimming cost V 0 bases and J 4 bases, with 9 bases left between them. There are 13 residues in the CDR3. CDR1 and CDR2 from the germline V gene are DFQATT and SNEGSKA (reference sequence). The chain carries TRBV20-1 and TRBJ2-5; unclear D gene. This clonotype was obtained from a woman between 25 and 40 years old in good health. Sample: blood. CDR3 DNA: TGCAGTGCTAGAGAATCCCCGGGAGAGACCCAGTACTTC. This encodes CSARESPGETQYF.